One and the same sample provided the 7 T cell receptor beta chains below, sequenced in a study of T cells in Graves' hyperthyroidism and ophthalmopathy. Authors of the study amplified TCR beta CDR3 regions from RNA transcripts. Researchers ran a first-round RT-PCR on the TCR CDR3 using the HTBI primer set. TCRdb processed the multiplex PCR reads anew with MiXCR; each CDR3 protein has one entry. The data hold hundreds of thousands of distinct CDR3 sequences, with around a third observed a single time. Sequenced: blood. Source of these receptors: a woman aged 40 to 55 with Graves' hyperthyroidism.

Ten or more counts support this clonotype. This rearrangement joins TRBV19 to TRBJ2-2; TRBD2 agrees at 7 bases. V shed 10 bases, J shed 5 bases, and the junction held 13 bases outside the gene matches. Germline CDR1 is LNHDA and CDR2 is SQIVND (reference sequence). The CDR3 is 15 residues long. The CDR3 protein is CATRPWTRGTGELFF. In nucleotides, the CDR3 is TGTGCCACCCGCCCGTGGACTAGAGGGACCGGGGAGCTGTTTTTT.

This clonotype was seen repeatedly, ten times or more. The chain uses TRBV2 and TRBJ1-5; TRBD1 agrees at 9 bases. Germline values: CDR1 SNHLY, CDR2 FYNNEI. CDR3 length equals 16 residues. Germline trimming cut 7 bases from V and 0 bases from J; bases unmatched to any gene: 7. CDR3 DNA: TGTGCCAGCACCCTGACAGGGGGATATAGCAATCAGCCCCAGCATTTT. This encodes CASTLTGGYSNQPQHF.

This clonotype was counted a single time. The chain employs TRBV20-1 and TRBJ2-2; weak D call: TRBD2 (6 bases). V was clipped by 5 bases and J by 5 bases, with 12 bases between them. Per the germline V gene, CDR1 is DFQATT and CDR2 is SNEGSKA (reference sequence). CDR3 length: 13 amino acids. The CDR3 region has the DNA TGCAGTGCTGTTCGACTAGATACCGGGGAGCTGTTTTTT. Translation: CSAVRLDTGELFF.

This chain links TRBV7-8 with TRBJ2-7, with 7 bases that match TRBD1. V lost 5 bases, J lost 3 bases, and 10 bases stayed unmatched. The CDR3 sequence is 15 residues long. From germline, CDR1 is SGHVS and CDR2 FQNEAQ. The CDR3 spells CASSQGDREIYEQYF. CDR3 nucleotide sequence: TGTGCCAGCAGCCAAGGTGACAGGGAAATCTACGAGCAGTACTTC.

This clonotype was found many times. The chain employs TRBV7-2 and TRBJ2-7; 8 nucleotides line up with TRBD2. The CDR3 consists of 14 residues. The germline V gene encodes CDR1 SGHTA and CDR2 FQGNSA. V shed 4 bases, J shed 2 bases, and the junction held 4 bases outside the gene matches. The CDR3 DNA reads TGTGCCAGCAGCTATATAGCGGGGACCTACGAGCAGTACTTC. Its protein is CASSYIAGTYEQYF.

On this clonotype: One end of the junction varies from germline; a read error may be responsible. The V gene is TRBV5-4, the J gene TRBJ1-1, with TRBD1 as a possible D gene (5 bases). CDR1 SGHNT and CDR2 YYREEE come from the germline V gene (reference sequence). This CDR3 has 18 amino acids. In nucleotides, the CDR3 is TGCGCCAGCAGCCAAAGCCAAGGCGGGGGAGTTAGGGACACTGAAGCTTTCTTT. As protein: CASSQSQGGGVRDTEAFF.

This clonotype was detected ten times or more. This sequence joins TRBV20-1 and TRBJ1-2, with 9 bases aligning to TRBD1. The trim removed 5 bases at V and 8 bases at J, leaving 12 bases unmatched. The germline CDR1 and CDR2 sequences are DFQATT and SNEGSKA (reference sequence). The CDR3 length is 14 residues. In nucleotides, the CDR3 is TGCAGTGCTGATGAACCGGGACAGGGTGACGGCTACACCTTC. It codes for CSADEPGQGDGYTF.